This TCR beta chain emerged from a study of blood T cells in healthy people across ages. Study observations and caveats: With age, beta diversity per million T cells declined roughly linearly, significantly by around 43. Comparison with aged donors showed that long-lived donors had more naive CD4+ cells and higher diversity.

Per the germline V gene, CDR1 is LNHNV and CDR2 is YYDKDF (reference sequence). Between the trimmed V and J ends, which lost 0 bases and 3 bases, there was a span of 10 bases. The length of the CDR3 is 15 residues. PCR was performed a second time for about 7 to 11 cycles using a sample-barcoded 5' primer and a J-beta primer mix. Template switching added a 12-random-nucleotide identifier to every cDNA molecule. MiXCR was run by TCRdb on the 5' RACE reads, yielding one entry per CDR3 protein. Found here are roughly 1.6 million distinct CDR3 sequences, around 36% of them singletons; the top ten hold approximately 10%. This clonotype was seen a handful of times. Its target is not known. Aged about 6 to 95, donors were systemically healthy Caucasians from Russia.

The chain joins TRBV15 to TRBJ2-3; D unclear. The TCR comes from a young woman in good health. The sample consisted of blood. CDR3 in DNA: TGTGCCACCAGCAGAGACCTCGCCCAGACAGATACGCAGTATTTT. This gives the protein CATSRDLAQTDTQYF.